The clone carrying this T cell receptor (beta chain) was found many times. The antigen is unknown. This sample is part of a study of T cell clonality in common variable immunodeficiency. Study-level points and caveats: CVID subjects shared fewer TCRbeta clones than healthy controls did. CVID subjects showed higher TCRbeta clonality than healthy controls.

The protocol was immunoSEQ multiplex PCR, while the TCRdb copy is restricted to in-frame clones and leaves out a portion. The counts give tens of thousands of clones, none of them seen only once; approximately 1.4% is held by the top ten. Heparinized whole blood, 5 to 8 ml, came from each donor. This clonotype was obtained from a person aged 18 to 70 in good health. The sequencing sample was made of peripheral blood mononuclear cells.

The sequenced CDR3 bases are TGCAGTGCTAGTCTAGCGGGATTCACAGATACG. Translation: CSASLAGFTDT. The entire CDR3 protein is CSASLAGFTDTQYF. The rearrangement links TRBV20-1 to TRBJ2-3; 9 bases align to TRBD2. The read comes to an end 3 residues before the CDR3 does, leaving the germline J gene to fill in the end. Germline CDR1 DFQATT, CDR2 SNEGSKA (reference sequence). CDR3 size: 14 residues. Losses at the gene ends were 3 bases for V and 2 bases for J; bases not matched to a gene: 3.